The clone carrying this T cell receptor beta chain appeared a single time. This CDR3 contains 16 residues. The germline V gene has CDR1 LNHNV and CDR2 YYDKDF (reference sequence). Trimming removed 0 bases from V and 1 base from J, with 10 bases in between. The sample comes from a study of cytomegalovirus exposure and HLA in healthy donors. PCR was performed using 60 Vbeta and 13 Jbeta primers. Generated by immunoSEQ multiplex PCR, the TCRdb table keeps only in-frame clones and is missing some. Altogether about 190,000 clones are present, 60% to 85% being singletons, with the ten largest covering less than 2%.

V usage is TRBV15 and J usage is TRBJ1-3; no definite D call. The TCR comes from a woman between 18 and 29 years old in good health and CMV-seronegative. The sample comprised PBMCs. In DNA, the CDR3 is TGTGCCACCAGCAGAGACCGAGCGTCGTCTGGAAACACCATATATTTT. Its protein is CATSRDRASSGNTIYF. Drawing the rest from reference TRBV15 and TRBJ1-3, the complete variable domain is DAMVIQNPRYQVTQFGKPVTLSCSQTLNHNVMYWYQQKSSQAPKLLFHYYDKDFNNEADTPDNFQSRRPNTSFCFLDIRSPGLGDTAMYLCATSRDRASSGNTIYFGEGSWLTVV.